This T cell receptor beta chain was obtained from a study of Graves' ophthalmopathy and Graves' hyperthyroidism. Overall study findings and caveats: A majority of expanded thyroid clonotypes exceeding 0.001 frequency were likewise present in blood.

Ten or more counts support this clonotype. Its antigen is not known. Amplified material comprised TCR beta CDR3 regions derived from RNA transcripts. RT-PCR in the first round used HTBI primers; a second-round multiplex PCR followed. MiXCR, applied by TCRdb to the multiplex PCR reads, yields one record per CDR3 protein. The table has some 350,000 distinct CDR3 sequences, about a sixth seen once; the top ten hold about 2.4%. Losses at the gene ends were 4 bases for V and 5 bases for J; bases not matched to a gene: 9. This CDR3 contains 15 residues. The receptor was derived from an adult woman with stable Graves' hyperthyroidism. This rearrangement joins TRBV12-3 or TRBV12-4 to TRBJ2-5, with TRBD1 identical over 8 bases. Specimen: peripheral blood. The chain's CDR3 is CASSYWDRQWETQYF. CDR3 coding DNA: TGTGCCAGCAGTTACTGGGACAGGCAGTGGGAGACCCAGTACTTC.